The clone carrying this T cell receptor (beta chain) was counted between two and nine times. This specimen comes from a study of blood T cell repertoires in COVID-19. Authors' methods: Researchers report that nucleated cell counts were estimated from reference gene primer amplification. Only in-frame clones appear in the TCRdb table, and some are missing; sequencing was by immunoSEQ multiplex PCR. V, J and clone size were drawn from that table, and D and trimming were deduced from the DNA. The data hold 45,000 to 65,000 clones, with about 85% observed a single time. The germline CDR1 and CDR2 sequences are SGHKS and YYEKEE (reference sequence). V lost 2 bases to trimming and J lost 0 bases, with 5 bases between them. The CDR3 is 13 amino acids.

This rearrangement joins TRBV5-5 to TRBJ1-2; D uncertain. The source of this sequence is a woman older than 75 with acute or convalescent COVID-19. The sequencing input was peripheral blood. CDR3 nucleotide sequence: TGTGCCAGCAGCTTCCAGACTAACTATGGCTACACCTTC. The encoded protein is CASSFQTNYGYTF.